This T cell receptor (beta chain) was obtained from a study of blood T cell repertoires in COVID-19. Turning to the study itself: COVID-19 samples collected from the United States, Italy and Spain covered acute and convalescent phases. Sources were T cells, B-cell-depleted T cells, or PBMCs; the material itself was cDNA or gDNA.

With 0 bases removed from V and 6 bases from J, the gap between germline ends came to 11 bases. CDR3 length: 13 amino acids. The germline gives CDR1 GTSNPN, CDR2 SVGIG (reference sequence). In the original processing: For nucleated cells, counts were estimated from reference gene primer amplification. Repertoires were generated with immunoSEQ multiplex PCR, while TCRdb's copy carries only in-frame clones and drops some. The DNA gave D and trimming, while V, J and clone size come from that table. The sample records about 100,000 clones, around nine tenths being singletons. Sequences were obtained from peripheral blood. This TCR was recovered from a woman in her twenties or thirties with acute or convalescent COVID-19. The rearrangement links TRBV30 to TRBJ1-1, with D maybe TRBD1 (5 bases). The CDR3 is CAWSVGGRSEAFF. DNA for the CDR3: TGTGCCTGGAGTGTTGGGGGGAGGTCTGAAGCTTTCTTT.